This TCR beta chain was captured in a study of CD8+ T cells in alopecia areata. In the study overall: Dosing with tofacitinib proceeded for 6 to 18 months, followed by 6 months off drug.

Isolation of CD4+ and CD8+ T cells from PBMCs was achieved by sorting. This clone was counted a few times. Its antigen is not identified. Overall study findings and caveats: With patients, TCR sharing proved less clear than in mice, a difference possibly related to HLA.

The CDR3 runs 14 residues. V dropped 0 bases and J dropped 8; count of bases not matched to a gene: 6. CDR1 is SGHRS and CDR2 is YFSETQ in the germline V gene. Extracted RNA was reverse transcribed, and the resulting cDNA served as sequencing template. Only in-frame clones appear in the TCRdb table, and some are missing; sequencing was by immunoSEQ multiplex PCR. Of some 200,000 clones listed, approximately 56% are singletons. This sample comprised CD4+ T cells sorted from blood, obtained at week 0. The rearrangement joins TRBV5-1 to TRBJ2-3; 7 bases are a match to TRBD2. This sequence originates from a human donor with alopecia areata. The CDR3 protein is CASSLESSGGTQYF. CDR3 in DNA: TGCGCCAGCAGCTTGGAGTCGTCGGGAGGTACGCAGTATTTT.